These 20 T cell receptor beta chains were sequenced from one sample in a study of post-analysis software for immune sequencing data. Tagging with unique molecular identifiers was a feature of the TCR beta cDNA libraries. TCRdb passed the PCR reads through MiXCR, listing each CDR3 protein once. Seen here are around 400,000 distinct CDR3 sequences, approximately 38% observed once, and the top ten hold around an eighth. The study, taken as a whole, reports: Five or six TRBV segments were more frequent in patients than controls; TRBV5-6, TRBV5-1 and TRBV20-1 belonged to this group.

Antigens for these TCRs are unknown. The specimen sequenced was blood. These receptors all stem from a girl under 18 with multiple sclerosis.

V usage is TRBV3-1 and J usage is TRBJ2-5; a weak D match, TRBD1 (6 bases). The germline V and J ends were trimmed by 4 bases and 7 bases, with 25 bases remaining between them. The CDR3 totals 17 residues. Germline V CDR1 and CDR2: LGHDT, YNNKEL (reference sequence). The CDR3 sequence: CASSPAMGARGKGTQYF. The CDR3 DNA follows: TGTGCCAGCAGCCCCGCGATGGGGGCGAGGGGTAAAGGGACCCAGTACTTC.

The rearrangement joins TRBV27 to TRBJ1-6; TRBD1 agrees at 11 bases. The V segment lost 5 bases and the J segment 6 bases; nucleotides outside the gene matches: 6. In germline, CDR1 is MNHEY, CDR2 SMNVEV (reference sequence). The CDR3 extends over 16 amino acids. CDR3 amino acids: CASSVSGTGGNSPLHF. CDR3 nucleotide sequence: TGTGCCAGCAGTGTGTCCGGGACAGGGGGTAATTCACCCCTCCACTTT.

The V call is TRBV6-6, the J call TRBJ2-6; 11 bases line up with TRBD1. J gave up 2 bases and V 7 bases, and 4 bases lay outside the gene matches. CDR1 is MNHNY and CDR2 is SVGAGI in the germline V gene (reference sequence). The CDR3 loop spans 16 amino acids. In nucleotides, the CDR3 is TGTGCCAGCACCGGGACAGGGGGGGCTGGGGCCAACGTCCTGACTTTC. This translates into CASTGTGGAGANVLTF.

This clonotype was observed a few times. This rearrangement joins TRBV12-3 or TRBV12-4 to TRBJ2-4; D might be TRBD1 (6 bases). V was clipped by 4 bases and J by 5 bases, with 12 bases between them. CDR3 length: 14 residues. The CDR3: CASSYGQSQNIQYF. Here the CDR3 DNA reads TGTGCCAGCAGTTACGGACAGAGCCAAAACATTCAGTACTTC.

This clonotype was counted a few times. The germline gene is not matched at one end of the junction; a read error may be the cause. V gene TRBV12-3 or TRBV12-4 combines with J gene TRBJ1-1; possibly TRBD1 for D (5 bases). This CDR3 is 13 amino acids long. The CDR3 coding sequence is TGTGCCAGCAGTCCCCACACGGGACTTGAACCTTTCTTT. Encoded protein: CASSPHTGLEPFF.

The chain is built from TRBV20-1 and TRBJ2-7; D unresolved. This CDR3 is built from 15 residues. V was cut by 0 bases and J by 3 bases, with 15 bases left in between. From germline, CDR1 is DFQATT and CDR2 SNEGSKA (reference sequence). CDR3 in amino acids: CSARDRAGSNYEQYF. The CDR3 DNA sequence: TGCAGTGCTAGAGATCGGGCAGGTTCGAACTACGAGCAGTACTTC.

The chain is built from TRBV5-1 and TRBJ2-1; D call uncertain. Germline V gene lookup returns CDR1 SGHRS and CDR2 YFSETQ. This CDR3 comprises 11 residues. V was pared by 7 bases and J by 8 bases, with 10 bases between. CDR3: CASPHCYEQFF. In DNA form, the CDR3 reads TGCGCCAGCCCCCATTGTTATGAGCAGTTCTTC. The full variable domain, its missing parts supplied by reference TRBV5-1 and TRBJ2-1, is KAGVTQTPRYLIKTRGQQVTLSCSPISGHRSVSWYQQTPGQGLQFLFEYFSETQRNKGNFPGRFSGRQFSNSRSEMNVSTLELGDSALYLCASPHCYEQFFGPGTRLTVL.

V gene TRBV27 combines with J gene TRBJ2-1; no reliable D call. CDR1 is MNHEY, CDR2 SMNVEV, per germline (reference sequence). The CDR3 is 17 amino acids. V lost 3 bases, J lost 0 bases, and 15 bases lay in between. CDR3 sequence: CASSFLADWSSYNEQFF. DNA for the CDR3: TGTGCCAGCAGTTTTTTAGCCGATTGGAGCTCCTACAATGAGCAGTTCTTC.

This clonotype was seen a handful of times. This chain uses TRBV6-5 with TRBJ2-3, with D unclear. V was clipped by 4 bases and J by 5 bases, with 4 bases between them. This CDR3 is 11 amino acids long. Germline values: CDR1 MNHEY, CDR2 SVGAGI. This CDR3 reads CASSWRDTQYF. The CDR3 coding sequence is TGTGCCAGCAGTTGGCGAGATACGCAGTATTTT.

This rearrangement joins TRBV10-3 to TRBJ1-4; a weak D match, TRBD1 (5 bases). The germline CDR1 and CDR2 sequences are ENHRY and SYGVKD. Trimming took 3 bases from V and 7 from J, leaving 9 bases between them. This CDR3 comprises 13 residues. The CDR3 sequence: CAISEQAGEKLFF. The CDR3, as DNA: TGTGCCATCAGTGAACAGGCCGGTGAAAAACTGTTTTTT.

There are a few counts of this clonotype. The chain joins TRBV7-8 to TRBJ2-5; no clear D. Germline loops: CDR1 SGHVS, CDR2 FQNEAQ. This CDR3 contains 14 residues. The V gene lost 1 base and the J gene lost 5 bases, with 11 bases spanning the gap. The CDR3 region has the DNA TGTGCCAGCAGCTTAGTGAGGCTATGGGAGACCCAGTACTTC. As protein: CASSLVRLWETQYF.

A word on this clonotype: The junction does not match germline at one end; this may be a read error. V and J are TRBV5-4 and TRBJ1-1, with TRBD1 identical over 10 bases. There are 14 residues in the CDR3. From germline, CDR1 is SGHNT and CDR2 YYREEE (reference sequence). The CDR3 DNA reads TGTACCAGCAGCTTGACAGGGGGCGCGGGTGAAGCTTTCTTT. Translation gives CTSSLTGGAGEAFF. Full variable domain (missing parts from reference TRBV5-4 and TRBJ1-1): ETGVTQSPTHLIKTRGQQVTLRCSSQSGHNTVSWYQQALGQGPQFIFQYYREEENGRGNFPPRFSGLQFPNYSSELNVNALELDDSALYLCTSSLTGGAGEAFFGQGTRLTVV.

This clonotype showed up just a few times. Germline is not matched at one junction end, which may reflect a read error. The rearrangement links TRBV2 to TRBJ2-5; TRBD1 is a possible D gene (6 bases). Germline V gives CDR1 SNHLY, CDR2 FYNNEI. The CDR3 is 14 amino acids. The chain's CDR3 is CASSAQGNQETLYF. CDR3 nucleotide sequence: TGTGCCAGCAGTGCACAGGGTAACCAAGAGACCCTGTACTTC.

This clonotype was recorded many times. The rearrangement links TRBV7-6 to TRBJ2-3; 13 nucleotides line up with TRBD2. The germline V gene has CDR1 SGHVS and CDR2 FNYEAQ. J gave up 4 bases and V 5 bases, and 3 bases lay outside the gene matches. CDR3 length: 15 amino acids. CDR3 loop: CASSRTSGGADTQYF. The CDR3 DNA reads TGTGCCAGCAGCCGGACTAGCGGGGGAGCAGATACGCAGTATTTT.

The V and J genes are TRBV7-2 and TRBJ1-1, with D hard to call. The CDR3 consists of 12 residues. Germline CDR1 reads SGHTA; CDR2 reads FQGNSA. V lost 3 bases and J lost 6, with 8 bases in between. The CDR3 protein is CASSFSGAEAFF. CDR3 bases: TGTGCCAGCAGCTTTTCCGGGGCTGAAGCTTTCTTT.

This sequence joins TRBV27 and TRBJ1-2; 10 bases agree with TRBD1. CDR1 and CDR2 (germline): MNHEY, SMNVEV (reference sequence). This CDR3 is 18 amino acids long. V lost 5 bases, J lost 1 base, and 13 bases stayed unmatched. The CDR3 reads CASSSIPLGQGDNYGYTF. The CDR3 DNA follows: TGTGCCAGCAGTAGTATCCCCCTCGGACAGGGGGATAACTATGGCTACACCTTC.

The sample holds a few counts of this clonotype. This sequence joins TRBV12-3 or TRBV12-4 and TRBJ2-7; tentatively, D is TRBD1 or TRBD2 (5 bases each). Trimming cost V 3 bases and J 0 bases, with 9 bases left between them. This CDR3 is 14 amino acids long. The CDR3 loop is CASSFEGTSYEQYF. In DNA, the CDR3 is TGTGCCAGCAGTTTTGAGGGGACCTCCTACGAGCAGTACTTC.

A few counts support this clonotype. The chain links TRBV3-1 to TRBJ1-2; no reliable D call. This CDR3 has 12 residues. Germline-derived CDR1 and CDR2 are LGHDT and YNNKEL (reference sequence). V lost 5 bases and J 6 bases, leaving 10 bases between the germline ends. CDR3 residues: CASSFRTNGYTF. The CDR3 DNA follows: TGTGCCAGCAGCTTCCGGACCAATGGCTACACCTTC.

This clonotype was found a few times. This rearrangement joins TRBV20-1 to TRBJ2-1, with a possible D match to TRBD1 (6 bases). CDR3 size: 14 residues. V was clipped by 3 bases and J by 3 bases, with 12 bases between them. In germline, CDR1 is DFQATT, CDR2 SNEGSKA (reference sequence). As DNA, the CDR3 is TGCAGTGCTAGGAGGGACAAGGGCTACAATGAGCAGTTCTTC. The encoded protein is CSARRDKGYNEQFF.

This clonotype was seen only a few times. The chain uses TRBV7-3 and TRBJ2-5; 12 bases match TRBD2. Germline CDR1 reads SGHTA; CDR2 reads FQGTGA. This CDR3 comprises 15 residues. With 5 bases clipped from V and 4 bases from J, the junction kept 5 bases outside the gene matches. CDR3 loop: CASSLAGGALETQYF. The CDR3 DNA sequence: TGTGCCAGCAGCCTAGCGGGGGGGGCCTTAGAGACCCAGTACTTC.